The 32 T cell receptor beta chains below were found in one sample sequenced in a study of blood T cells in healthy people across ages. For the second PCR, which ran for about 7 to 11 cycles, a sample-barcoded 5' primer and a J-beta primer mix were used. TCRdb used MiXCR to reprocess the 5' RACE reads, holding one entry per CDR3 protein. The data show around 990,000 distinct CDR3 sequences, approximately 25% seen once. This same sample was also part of a study on T cells of mothers and their children.

The sequencing input was blood. The receptor set was obtained from a girl aged 2 to 9 in good health.

This clonotype turned up a few times. DNA for the CDR3: TGTGCCAGCAGCTTAGCAATTGCGAAAAACATTCAGTACTTC. Translation gives CASSLAIAKNIQYF. The V call is TRBV11-2, the J call TRBJ2-4; D remains ambiguous. Trimming left V 1 base short and J 4 bases short, with 8 bases between. The CDR3 sequence is 14 residues long. Per germline, CDR1 SGHAT and CDR2 FQNNGV.

A remark on this clonotype: At one end the junction does not follow the germline gene, possibly because of a read error. The rearrangement uses TRBV10-2 and TRBJ2-5; unclear D gene. Judging by the DNA end, TRBJ2-7 fits better; the J call may be wrong. CDR3 length: 13 amino acids. Germline V gene lookup returns CDR1 WSHSY and CDR2 SAAADI. The chain's CDR3 is CASSTPFAYEQYF. CDR3 sequence (DNA): TGTGCCAGCAGCACCCCGTTTGCTTACGAGCAGTACTTC.

This rearrangement joins TRBV7-2 to TRBJ2-7; no clear D gene. The CDR3 covers 11 residues. Trimming took off 7 bases at V and 7 bases at J, with 11 bases between the two ends. Germline V gene data show CDR1 as SGHTA and CDR2 as FQGNSA. CDR3 region: CASTSSEEQYF. Here the CDR3 DNA reads TGTGCCAGCACCAGCTCGGAGGAGCAGTACTTC. The entire variable domain, with the rest obtained from reference TRBV7-2 and TRBJ2-7, is as follows: GAGVSQSPSNKVTEKGKDVELRCDPISGHTALYWYRQSLGQGLEFLIYFQGNSAPDKSGLPSDRFSAERTGGSVSTLTIQRTQQEDSAVYLCASTSSEEQYFGPGTRLTVT.

The CDR3 spells CASSLDSVRGRRNTEAFF. The DNA of the CDR3 is TGTGCCAGCAGCTTAGATAGTGTTCGGGGGAGGAGGAACACTGAAGCTTTCTTT. The rearrangement joins TRBV13 to TRBJ1-1; the D gene is possibly TRBD1 (5 bases). Trimming pared 1 base from V and 1 base from J, leaving 19 bases between. Germline CDR1 is PRHDT and CDR2 is FYEKMQ (reference sequence). This CDR3 is built from 18 residues.

This clonotype occurred a few times. The chain is built from TRBV20-1 and TRBJ2-3; TRBD2 might be the D (6 bases). The V and J ends lost 5 bases and 2 bases respectively, with 8 bases between them. From germline, CDR1 is DFQATT and CDR2 SNEGSKA (reference sequence). This CDR3 spans 12 amino acids. This CDR3 reads CSAGGTTDTQYF. The CDR3, as DNA: TGCAGTGCTGGGGGGACCACAGATACGCAGTATTTT.

This chain connects TRBV29-1 to TRBJ1-2, with a possible D match to TRBD1 (5 bases). The CDR3 extends over 12 amino acids. V was shortened by 0 bases and J by 4 bases, with 6 bases between the two germline ends. Per the germline V gene, CDR1 is SQVTM and CDR2 is ANQGSEA. CDR3 sequence: CSVEEGAYGYTF. The DNA of the CDR3 is TGCAGCGTTGAAGAAGGGGCCTATGGCTACACCTTC.

In this sample, this clonotype turned up a few times. The chain is built from TRBV6-2 or TRBV6-3 and TRBJ1-6; D gene uncertain. Trimming shortened V by 8 bases and J by 10 bases, and 18 bases separated the two germline ends. Germline loops: CDR1 MNHEY, CDR2 SVGEGT. This CDR3 spans 14 amino acids. CDR3 nucleotides: TGTGCCAGCTTCAACGGGCCCATGGGGTCACCCCTCCACTTT. Its translation is CASFNGPMGSPLHF.

The sample holds a few counts of this clonotype. The V gene is TRBV12-3 or TRBV12-4, the J gene TRBJ1-1; 7 nucleotides align to TRBD1. CDR3 length: 14 residues. With 4 bases clipped from V and 4 bases from J, the junction kept 6 bases outside the gene matches. The CDR3 DNA reads TGTGCCAGCAGTTCGCGAACAGGGGTCACTGAAGCTTTCTTT. This sequence encodes CASSSRTGVTEAFF.

The sample holds a few counts of this clonotype. The chain uses TRBV2 and TRBJ1-2; TRBD1 aligns across 8 bases. J was trimmed by 2 bases and V by 9 bases; bases with no gene match: 2. Germline V CDR1 and CDR2: SNHLY, FYNNEI. This CDR3 contains 12 residues. This CDR3 is CARQGDNYGYTF. CDR3 nucleotide sequence: TGTGCCAGACAGGGGGACAACTATGGCTACACCTTC.

CDR3 nucleotide sequence: TGTGCCAGCAGTTACGTTGTCGGCACTGAAGCTTTCTTT. Translating it yields CASSYVVGTEAFF. The V gene is TRBV6-6, the J gene TRBJ1-1; D remains unclear. The germline V and J ends were trimmed by 2 bases and 4 bases, with 8 bases remaining between them. CDR1 and CDR2 (germline): MNHNY, SVGAGI (reference sequence). This CDR3 has 13 amino acids.

About this clonotype: One end of the junction fails to match germline, which may point to a read error. The chain couples TRBV3-1 to TRBJ2-2; TRBD2 aligns across 14 bases. The CDR3 extends over 17 amino acids. CDR1 is LGHDT, CDR2 YNNKEL, per germline (reference sequence). CDR3 DNA: TGTGCCAGCGGCCAGGGACTAGCGGGAGAGAACACCGGGGAGCTGTTTTTT. Protein sequence: CASGQGLAGENTGELFF.

In this sample, this clonotype turned up a few times. This chain links TRBV28 with TRBJ2-7; D possibly corresponds to TRBD2 (6 bases). CDR1 is MDHEN and CDR2 is SYDVKM in the germline V gene. This CDR3 has 13 residues. V gave up 11 bases and J gave up 2 bases, with 16 bases separating them. This CDR3 reads CAAGGTPTYEQYF. CDR3 sequence (DNA): TGTGCCGCTGGGGGGACGCCTACCTACGAGCAGTACTTC.

This clonotype was observed a handful of times. This chain joins TRBV11-2 and TRBJ2-7; no firm D call. This CDR3 has 16 amino acids. The germline gives CDR1 SGHAT, CDR2 FQNNGV. Trimming took off 0 bases at V and 2 bases at J, with 14 bases between the two ends. CDR3 DNA sequence: TGTGCCAGCAGCTTAGAGGTGAGAGGACCCACCTACGAGCAGTACTTC. The encoded protein is CASSLEVRGPTYEQYF.

The gene calls are TRBV15 and TRBJ2-1; 7 nucleotides line up with TRBD2. This CDR3 is built from 16 residues. V gave up 0 bases and J gave up 2 bases; unmatched junction bases: 4. Per germline, CDR1 LNHNV and CDR2 YYDKDF (reference sequence). CDR3 DNA sequence: TGTGCCACCAGCAGAGAACGCGGGGGACCCTACAATGAGCAGTTCTTC. Translation gives CATSRERGGPYNEQFF.

This sequence joins TRBV18 and TRBJ1-2; D gene unclear. V lost 4 bases, J lost 4 bases, and 13 bases lay in between. The CDR3 sequence is 14 residues long. CDR1 and CDR2 from the germline V gene are KGHSH and LQKENI. The CDR3 region is CASSQEDLGYGYTF. The CDR3 DNA follows: TGTGCCAGCTCACAGGAGGATTTGGGCTATGGCTACACCTTC.

This clonotype was recorded a few times. The CDR3 DNA is TGCAGCGTTGAGTGGACAGGGGGTCGCATGAACACTGAAGCTTTCTTT. It codes for CSVEWTGGRMNTEAFF. The chain uses TRBV29-1 and TRBJ1-1, with 10 bases fitting TRBD1. Germline V gene data show CDR1 as SQVTM and CDR2 as ANQGSEA. This CDR3 comprises 16 residues. V lost 3 bases and J lost 0; bases outside the gene matches: 7.

V usage is TRBV24-1 and J usage is TRBJ2-1; D is perhaps TRBD2 (6 bases). V was pared by 1 base and J by 4 bases, with 22 bases between. From germline, CDR1 is KGHDR and CDR2 SFDVKD. This CDR3 comprises 19 residues. CDR3 protein: CATSDFNVRERANYNEQFF. The CDR3 DNA reads TGTGCCACCAGTGATTTCAACGTTCGGGAGCGGGCGAATTACAATGAGCAGTTCTTC.

The gene calls are TRBV29-1 and TRBJ2-5; D remains ambiguous. Germline V CDR1 and CDR2: SQVTM, ANQGSEA. Trimming took 3 bases from V and 5 from J, leaving 19 bases between them. This CDR3 region has 15 residues. The CDR3 loop is CSVEGGDGTGETQYF. The CDR3 DNA reads as TGCAGCGTTGAGGGTGGGGATGGTACGGGTGAGACCCAGTACTTC.

With respect to this clonotype: A read error may account for a junction end that differs from germline. The chain has TRBV7-3 and TRBJ2-7; the D is unclear. The CDR3 extends over 14 amino acids. The germline CDR1 and CDR2 sequences are SGHTA and FQGTGA. The CDR3 sequence: CASSSTPYYDEHYF. CDR3 DNA: TGTGCCAGCAGCTCCACCCCCTACTACGACGAGCATTACTTC.

The chain uses TRBV7-9 and TRBJ2-7; TRBD1 matches at 7 bases. This CDR3 is built from 14 residues. CDR1 SEHNR and CDR2 FQNEAQ come from the germline V gene (reference sequence). V lost 7 bases, J lost 2 bases, and 8 bases stayed unmatched. CDR3 nucleotides: TGTGCCAGCACTTCCATAGGGACAGCCTACGAGCAGTACTTC. Translation: CASTSIGTAYEQYF.

The chain combines TRBV5-1 with TRBJ1-2, with 7 bases lining up with TRBD1. Losses at the gene ends were 4 bases for V and 4 bases for J; bases not matched to a gene: 7. The CDR3 length is 14 residues. Germline V gene data show CDR1 as SGHRS and CDR2 as YFSETQ. CDR3 nucleotides: TGCGCCAGCAGCCGGGACGGGACAGCCTATGGCTACACCTTC. It is translated as CASSRDGTAYGYTF.

The V gene is TRBV12-5, the J gene TRBJ1-1; D not resolved. Germline V gene data show CDR1 as LGHNT and CDR2 as FRNRAP. The CDR3 totals 13 residues. Trimming took 6 bases from V and 4 from J, leaving 12 bases between them. The DNA for the CDR3 is TGTGCTAGTGGAACGGGAAGGACCACTGAAGCTTTCTTT. Its protein is CASGTGRTTEAFF.

This clonotype has just a few counts. V is TRBV29-1 and J is TRBJ1-4, with 7 bases lining up with TRBD1. J gave up 1 base and V 6 bases, and 5 bases lay outside the gene matches. The CDR3 totals 14 residues. Germline V gene data show CDR1 as SQVTM and CDR2 as ANQGSEA. CDR3 amino acids: CSVENRGTNEKLFF. CDR3 nucleotide sequence: TGCAGCGTCGAAAACAGGGGAACTAATGAAAAACTGTTTTTT.

The gene calls are TRBV7-8 and TRBJ2-1; 13 bases map to TRBD2. Trimming cost V 5 bases and J 7 bases; bases outside gene matches: 5. The germline CDR1 and CDR2 sequences are SGHVS and FQNEAQ. This CDR3 comprises 15 residues. The CDR3 here is CASSARTSGGNEQFF. The CDR3 DNA is TGTGCCAGCAGCGCTCGGACTAGCGGGGGAAATGAGCAGTTCTTC. The variable domain in full, completed from reference TRBV7-8 and TRBJ2-1, reads GAGVSQSPRYKVAKRGQDVALRCDPISGHVSLFWYQQALGQGPEFLTYFQNEAQLDKSGLPSDRFFAERPEGSVSTLKIQRTQQEDSAVYLCASSARTSGGNEQFFGPGTRLTVL.

This clonotype was counted only a few times. The chain combines TRBV9 with TRBJ2-3, with D possibly TRBD2 on 5 matching bases. CDR1 is SGDLS, CDR2 YYNGEE, per germline. V lost 7 bases and J 2 bases, leaving 17 bases between the germline ends. This CDR3 contains 15 residues. CDR3 bases: TGTGCCAGCGCTTTGTATAGCGAAGCCACAGATACGCAGTATTTT. Its protein product is CASALYSEATDTQYF.

The genes are TRBV10-3 and TRBJ2-1, with D possibly called TRBD1 or TRBD2 (5 bases each). Judging by the DNA end, TRBJ2-5 fits better; the J call may be wrong. CDR1 is ENHRY, CDR2 SYGVKD, per germline. The CDR3 runs to 15 residues. The CDR3 DNA reads TGTGCCATCAGTGACGGGGCACCCTTACAAGAGACCCAGTACTTC. Translated, it gives CAISDGAPLQETQYF.

The J gene is TRBJ2-1, the V gene TRBV7-9; either TRBD1 or TRBD2 may fit D (5 bases each). The CDR3 loop spans 12 amino acids. V dropped 6 bases and J dropped 5 bases, with 8 bases sitting between them. Germline V gene data show CDR1 as SEHNR and CDR2 as FQNEAQ (reference sequence). The CDR3 loop is CASRMGDNEQFF. The CDR3 DNA follows: TGTGCCAGCAGGATGGGGGACAATGAGCAGTTCTTC. The full variable domain, its missing parts supplied by reference TRBV7-9 and TRBJ2-1, is DTGVSQNPRHKITKRGQNVTFRCDPISEHNRLYWYRQTLGQGPEFLTYFQNEAQLEKSRLLSDRFSAERPKGSFSTLEIQRTEQGDSAMYLCASRMGDNEQFFGPGTRLTVL.

The J gene is TRBJ1-2, the V gene TRBV6-1; D is uncertain. The V end was cut by 7 bases, the J end by 3 bases, with 9 bases between. The CDR3 has 12 amino acids. CDR1 and CDR2 (germline): MNHNS, SASEGT. CDR3 sequence (DNA): TGTGCCAGCACCGAAAGGGACTATGGCTACACCTTC. Protein: CASTERDYGYTF.

This chain connects TRBV7-2 to TRBJ2-3; possibly TRBD1 or TRBD2 for D (5 bases each). Deletions cut 5 bases from V and 6 bases from J, with 21 bases between. The CDR3 totals 16 residues. Germline CDR1 SGHTA, CDR2 FQGNSA. The CDR3 reads CASSPKGTLDSDTQYF. The CDR3 DNA follows: TGTGCCAGCAGCCCAAAGGGGACCCTAGACTCCGATACGCAGTATTTT. Based on the CDR3 plus reference TRBV7-2 and TRBJ2-3, the full variable domain is GAGVSQSPSNKVTEKGKDVELRCDPISGHTALYWYRQSLGQGLEFLIYFQGNSAPDKSGLPSDRFSAERTGGSVSTLTIQRTQQEDSAVYLCASSPKGTLDSDTQYFGPGTRLTVL.

The chain uses TRBV7-9 and TRBJ2-5; TRBD2 agrees at 10 bases. This CDR3 spans 15 amino acids. Germline V CDR1 and CDR2: SEHNR, FQNEAQ (reference sequence). Trimming removed 5 bases from V and 3 bases from J; junction bases left unmatched: 6. The CDR3 sequence: CASSGPGTSEETQYF. The DNA of the CDR3 is TGTGCCAGCAGCGGGCCCGGGACTAGCGAAGAGACCCAGTACTTC.

This clonotype was detected only a few times. The chain combines TRBV6-6 with TRBJ2-5, with D perhaps matching TRBD2 (5 bases). Germline CDR1 and CDR2: MNHNY and SVGAGI (reference sequence). Trimming removed 6 bases at V and 3 bases at J, with 11 bases between. The CDR3 sequence is 13 residues long. CDR3 amino acids: CASRQSGEETQYF. The CDR3 DNA follows: TGTGCCAGCAGACAGAGCGGAGAAGAGACCCAGTACTTC.

V is TRBV5-1 and J is TRBJ2-3; tentative D call: TRBD2 (6 bases). Germline V CDR1 and CDR2: SGHRS, YFSETQ. The CDR3 covers 15 residues. V was shortened by 0 bases and J by 2 bases, with 10 bases between the two germline ends. DNA for the CDR3: TGCGCCAGCAGCTTGGCGGCGGGGATCACAGATACGCAGTATTTT. Residues: CASSLAAGITDTQYF.